This TCR beta chain emerged from a study of patients and donors after allogeneic stem cell transplantation (dated by TCRdb to the early 2020s). About this clonotype: Its target antigen remains unknown. The sample holds no much larger clone one base away, and base qualities are not on file.

The library was prepared using RT-PCR. The data were produced on a NextSeq 550. In TCRdb, the public reads were trimmed at Q25 with fastp and aligned with MiXCR, with productive beta chains retained. Every entry covers one CDR3 protein and lists the most common genes and DNA from its rows. For this sample there are 800,000 to 1,000,000 distinct CDR3 sequences; about a sixth appear just once. The biggest ten clones account for 5% to 6.5% of the sample. The specimen sequenced was blood, either unsorted or a sorted T cell fraction (not recorded which). This receptor was identified in a human donor who was either an allogeneic HSCT recipient or a stem cell or donor lymphocyte infusion donor (not recorded which). It is not recorded whose cells these are; they may come from a transplant donor.

In nucleotides, the sequence is TGTGCCAGCAGCAAACAGGGCATCGGTGAGCAGTTCTTC. This translates into CASSKQGIGEQFF. The receptor chain draws on TRBV27 and TRBJ2-1; perhaps TRBD1 is the D gene, with 6 bases matching. The junction shows trimming of 6 bases on V and 9 bases on J, plus 15 bases between the germline ends. From cysteine to phenylalanine, the CDR3 is 13 amino acids long. Only CDR3 DNA remains: 39 bases, in frame from the first base. The germline V gene (reference sequence) provides CDR1 MNHEY and CDR2 SMNVEV.